Listed here are 17 T cell receptor beta chains from one sample, sequenced in a study of blood T cell repertoires in COVID-19. Libraries were prepared by immunoSEQ multiplex PCR; TCRdb keeps only in-frame clonotypes and omits some of them. The profile shows under 250,000 clones, approximately 88% of them singletons. The sequenced sample consisted of PBMCs or T cells enriched from blood (not recorded which). The receptors originated from a woman aged 40-49 years who had been exposed to COVID-19.

The CDR3 region has the DNA TGTGCCAGCAGTGAGACTACTGGACTCCGTAACTATGGCTACACCTTC. Encoded protein: CASSETTGLRNYGYTF. The chain uses TRBV2 and TRBJ1-2; D call uncertain. In germline, CDR1 is SNHLY, CDR2 FYNNEI. The CDR3 has 16 residues. The ends were cut back, 3 bases at V and 1 base at J, with 15 bases in the middle. The whole variable domain, remainder taken from reference TRBV2 and TRBJ1-2, is EPEVTQTPSHQVTQMGQEVILRCVPISNHLYFYWYRQILGQKVEFLVSFYNNEISEKSEIFDDQFSVERPDGSNFTLKIRSTKLEDSAMYFCASSETTGLRNYGYTFGSGTRLTVV.

The J gene is TRBJ2-5, the V gene TRBV19, with a possible D match to TRBD2 (5 bases). V was shortened by 1 base and J by 5 bases, with 8 bases between the two germline ends. In germline, CDR1 is LNHDA, CDR2 SQIVND (reference sequence). The CDR3 totals 13 residues. The CDR3 sequence: CASSIGRRETQYF. The CDR3 DNA reads as TGTGCCAGTAGTATAGGAAGGAGGGAGACCCAGTACTTC.

The chain has TRBV27 and TRBJ1-2; TRBD1 matches 10 bases. CDR1 and CDR2 (germline): MNHEY, SMNVEV (reference sequence). V lost 5 bases, J lost 6 bases, and 6 bases stayed unmatched. This CDR3 is built from 14 residues. The CDR3 nucleotides read TGTGCCAGCAGTATCCGAGGGACAGGGGATGGCTACACCTTC. Translation: CASSIRGTGDGYTF.

The chain is built from TRBV6-5 and TRBJ2-5; weak D call: TRBD1 (5 bases). V lost 4 bases and J lost 4, with 7 bases in between. Germline CDR1 is MNHEY and CDR2 is SVGAGI. The CDR3 has 12 amino acids. DNA of the CDR3: TGTGCCAGCAGTTCCCAGGGAGAGACCCAGTACTTC. It yields the protein CASSSQGETQYF.

This chain connects TRBV3-1 (or the pseudogene TRBV3-2) to TRBJ1-3, with D possibly TRBD1 on 6 matching bases. V was shortened by 0 bases and J by 0 bases, with 12 bases between the two germline ends. Germline values: CDR1 LGHDT, CDR2 YNNKEL (reference sequence). There are 17 residues in the CDR3. The CDR3 coding sequence is TGTGCCAGCAGCCAAGAAGGACAGAAAGTCTCTGGAAACACCATATATTTT. This sequence encodes CASSQEGQKVSGNTIYF.

This clone has just one count. CDR3: CASSHCWAYSYNEQFF. DNA of the CDR3: TGTGCCAGCAGTCATTGTTGGGCGTACTCCTACAATGAGCAGTTCTTC. The chain combines TRBV6-8 with TRBJ2-1, with D unclear. The CDR3 is made up of 16 amino acids. V lost 5 bases and J lost 0, with 14 bases in between. Per the germline V gene, CDR1 is MNHGY and CDR2 is SAAAGT.

This chain links TRBV11-3 with TRBJ2-2; 9 bases are a match to TRBD2. The CDR3 runs to 20 residues. V lost 5 bases to trimming and J lost 5 bases; unmatched junction nucleotides: 21. Germline V CDR1 and CDR2: SGHNT, YENEEA. The CDR3 nucleotides read TGTGCCAGCAGCGCGAGATACGGGACTAGCCGTACACCAGAAACCGGGGAGCTGTTTTTT. Translated: CASSARYGTSRTPETGELFF.

V and J are TRBV4-2 and TRBJ1-1; D not resolved. This CDR3 is 13 amino acids long. CDR1 LGHNA and CDR2 YNFKEQ come from the germline V gene. V was shortened by 4 bases and J by 8 bases, with 14 bases between the two germline ends. The CDR3 coding sequence is TGTGCCAGCAGCCTCGACGGACTTCAGGAAGCTTTCTTT. This sequence encodes CASSLDGLQEAFF.

The CDR3 reads CASQGAWNQPQHF. CDR3 coding DNA: TGTGCCAGCCAGGGGGCATGGAATCAGCCCCAGCATTTT. The chain employs TRBV27 and TRBJ1-5, with 8 bases lining up with TRBD1. CDR1 is MNHEY and CDR2 is SMNVEV in the germline V gene (reference sequence). The CDR3 consists of 13 residues. V was pared by 8 bases and J by 4 bases, with 4 bases of the junction left unmatched.

The rearrangement links TRBV7-2 to TRBJ2-2; 11 bases map to TRBD2. CDR3 size: 15 residues. Losses at the gene ends were 3 bases for V and 4 bases for J; bases not matched to a gene: 1. Germline V gene data show CDR1 as SGHTA and CDR2 as FQGNSA. CDR3 amino acids: CASSLTSGATGELFF. CDR3 coding DNA: TGTGCCAGCAGCTTGACTAGCGGGGCCACCGGGGAGCTGTTTTTT.

V and J are TRBV10-3 and TRBJ1-2, with D uncertain. The CDR3 contains 12 residues. Germline loops: CDR1 ENHRY, CDR2 SYGVKD. Trimming pared 9 bases from V and 3 bases from J, leaving 11 bases between. The CDR3 coding sequence is TGTGCCATTTCAGGAACAGACTATGGCTACACCTTC. Amino acids: CAISGTDYGYTF.

The gene calls are TRBV7-9 and TRBJ1-3; no clear D. The germline V and J ends were trimmed by 6 bases and 0 bases, with 15 bases remaining between them. This CDR3 has 16 amino acids. Germline CDR1 SEHNR, CDR2 FQNEAQ (reference sequence). The CDR3 is CASSRRVVGSGNTIYF. The CDR3 region has the DNA TGTGCCAGCAGTCGGCGGGTGGTCGGCTCTGGAAACACCATATATTTT.

As DNA, the CDR3 is TGTGCCAGCAGTCCAACGCCTCGAAGGGACAGGGGGCTCTACGAGCAGTACGTC. It encodes CASSPTPRRDRGLYEQYV. The chain links TRBV28 to TRBJ2-7; 12 positions agree with TRBD1. V lost 5 bases to trimming and J lost 3 bases; unmatched junction nucleotides: 14. Looked up from germline, CDR1 is MDHEN and CDR2 is SYDVKM. The CDR3 length is 18 residues.

The J gene is TRBJ1-4, the V gene TRBV18; D ambiguous. CDR3 size: 13 residues. Germline values: CDR1 KGHSH, CDR2 LQKENI. Trimming shortened V by 2 bases and J by 8 bases, and 9 bases separated the two germline ends. The CDR3 here is CASSPGLQEKLFF. The CDR3 coding sequence is TGTGCCAGCTCACCAGGGCTACAAGAAAAACTGTTTTTT.

V and J are TRBV7-3 and TRBJ2-1, with 9 bases identical to TRBD2. CDR1 and CDR2 (germline): SGHTA, FQGTGA. J gave up 9 bases and V 0 bases, and 6 bases lay outside the gene matches. The CDR3 sequence is 15 residues long. CDR3 protein: CASSLTKAGGSEQFF. In DNA form, the CDR3 reads TGTGCCAGCAGCTTAACGAAAGCGGGAGGTAGTGAGCAGTTCTTC.

A few counts support this clone. The chain recombines TRBV7-2 with TRBJ2-5, with D perhaps matching TRBD2 (5 bases). V was shortened by 5 bases and J by 5 bases, with 18 bases between the two germline ends. Looked up from germline, CDR1 is SGHTA and CDR2 is FQGNSA. The CDR3 covers 15 residues. CDR3 nucleotides: TGTGCCAGCAGCCAAAGGGAGTCCAATAGGGAGACCCAGTACTTC. It translates to CASSQRESNRETQYF.

In this sample, this clone turned up a few times. The chain has TRBV4-3 and TRBJ1-4; D might be TRBD1 (5 bases). V lost 0 bases, J lost 8 bases, and 10 bases lay in between. In germline, CDR1 is LGHNA, CDR2 YSLEER. The CDR3 length is 14 residues. DNA for the CDR3: TGCGCCAGCAGCCAAGATCTGGGGCCGGAAAAACTGTTTTTT. Amino acid sequence: CASSQDLGPEKLFF.